This T cell receptor beta chain was identified in a study of shared clonotypes between healthy human individuals (dated by TCRdb to 2020 to 2021). In the study overall: A couple of women and three men aged 18 to 49 years were included in the cohort. Libraries were prepared and TCR repertoires were sequenced by different laboratories using diverse techniques, in order to increase sequencing depth and limit assay-specific biases. Between about 0.8 and 9 billion PBMCs per donor were obtained by leukapheresis. Blood TCR repertoires of several healthy adults were deeply sequenced to estimate repertoire size and the extent of clonotype sharing between individuals. For each donor, three plates each were used for CD4 naive and CD4 memory, two plates were used for CD8 naive, and one plate was used for CD8 memory. General study outcomes and caveats: About 5% of naive CD4, 3.5% of naive CD8, roughly 2.4% of memory CD4, and 0.4% of memory CD8 clonotypes were shared across several donors. The genetic and exposure-history diversity represented was limited by the small number of donors. Compared with non-shared clonotypes, clonotypes shared by all four sorted-subset donors had higher generation probabilities. Incomplete sequencing was indicated by rarefaction of sorted-subset datasets, despite the large sequencing depth. Naive subsets generally had larger estimated clonotype richness than memory subsets. Sampling was restricted to blood, and TCR repertoires in tissue are likely to differ from TCR repertoires in blood. Based on pairwise subsampling, the degree of clonotype sharing among donors was expected to be affected by sequencing depth.

For the CD8 naive samples, CD45RO-negative cells were positively selected for CCR7, yielding a CD45RA+CCR7+ population from which TemRA cells were excluded. Healthy HIV-negative adults with no recently reported acute infections or vaccinations were included as donors. Every donor was a Caucasian adult residing in Nashville, Tennessee, USA. Blood was collected by leukapheresis, and PBMCs were isolated by Ficoll-Histopaque density gradient centrifugation and then cryopreserved in liquid nitrogen vapor phase. Analytical flow cytometry was used to check the purity and quantity of every magnetically sorted T cell population. Genomic DNA was isolated from every sorted fraction and measured by UV absorbance on a Nanodrop 2000c. TCR CDR3 regions were amplified from genomic DNA by multiplex PCR using the deep immunoSEQ assay. For each cell subset, the extracted genomic DNA was distributed evenly across all wells of several immunoSEQ 96-well plates, and each plate served as one replicate. For sorted subsets, approximately 210 ng of genomic DNA, equivalent to 25,000 to 35,000 T cell genomes, went into each replicate PCR. The purified libraries were quantified using a Qubit 3.0 fluorometer, sized with a Bioanalyzer 2100, and then quantified again using the KAPA Library Quantification kit. Each immunoSEQ 96-well plate was sequenced on its own single-read 150-cycle Illumina NextSeq 550 flow cell. As for the original processing: Because the immunoSEQ output included only junctional sequences and no quality scores, the filtering could not be the same as the filtering used for full-length reads. To assign V/J genes and CDR3, sequences were annotated against IMGT germline references using PyIR, a Python wrapper for IgBLAST v1.9. Reads with weak V/J assignments (E-value above 1e-6), missing CDR3, stop codons, out-of-frame junctions, or ambiguous translated residues were removed. V3J clonotypes were defined by identical inferred V gene, J gene, and CDR3 amino acid sequence. Percentage overlap between repertoires was computed as shared unique clonotypes divided by the size of the smaller repertoire. Richness of each repertoire was evaluated using RTK rarefaction, the Chao1 estimator, and Recon v2.1 estimates of unobserved clonotypes. OLGA was used to compute generation probabilities for all TCRbeta clonotypes that the gDNA method yielded from a handful of donors. The source is immuneACCESS, and TCRdb retained only in-frame sequences with V and J called. Part of the clones is not carried over; for the studies checked, unresolved V genes explain less than half of this, and the remainder is unexplained. For V, J and clone size, that table is used; D and trimming come from the DNA. For this sample there are about 820,000 clones; 90% to 95% appear just once. Less than 25% of the sample comes from the top ten.

With regard to this clone: The antigen this receptor binds is unknown. Per-base quality was not reported, and no clone a single base away is much larger than it.

V was cut back by 11 bases and J by 4 bases, leaving a gap of 14 bases between them. The CDR3 sequence holds 12 residues, the cysteine and phenylalanine included. The only DNA kept is the CDR3, 36 bases in frame from the first base. The germline V gene (reference sequence) specifies MNHNY as CDR1 and SVGAGI as CDR2. This TCR derives from a man aged 25-45 years in good health. The chain was built from TRBV6-6 and TRBJ2-5, and possibly TRBD2, on 6 matching bases. The sample comprised naive CD8+ T cells sorted from blood. This specimen's cell subset or site label, interpreted: CD45RA+CCR7+. The CDR3 in this case is CAASGETETQYF. The nucleotide sequence reads TGTGCCGCCTCGGGGGAGACAGAGACCCAGTACTTC.